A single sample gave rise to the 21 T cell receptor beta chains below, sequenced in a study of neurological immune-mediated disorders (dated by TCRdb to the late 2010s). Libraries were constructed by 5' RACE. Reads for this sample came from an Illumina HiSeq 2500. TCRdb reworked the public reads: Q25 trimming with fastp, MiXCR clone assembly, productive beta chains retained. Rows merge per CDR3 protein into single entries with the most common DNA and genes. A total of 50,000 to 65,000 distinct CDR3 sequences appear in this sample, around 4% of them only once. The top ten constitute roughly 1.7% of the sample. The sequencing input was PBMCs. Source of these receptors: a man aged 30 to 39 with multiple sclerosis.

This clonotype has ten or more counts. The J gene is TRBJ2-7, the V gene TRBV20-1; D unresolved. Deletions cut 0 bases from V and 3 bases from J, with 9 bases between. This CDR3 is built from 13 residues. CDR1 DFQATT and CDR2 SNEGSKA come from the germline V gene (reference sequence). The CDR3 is CSARDIMIYEQYF. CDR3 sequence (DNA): TGCAGTGCTAGAGATATAATGATCTACGAGCAGTACTTC.

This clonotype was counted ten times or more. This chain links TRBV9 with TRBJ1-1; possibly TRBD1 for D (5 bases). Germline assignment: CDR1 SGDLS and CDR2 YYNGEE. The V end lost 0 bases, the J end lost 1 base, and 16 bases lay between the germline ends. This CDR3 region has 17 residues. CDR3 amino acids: CASSVVTVSPGNTEAFF. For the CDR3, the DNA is TGTGCCAGCAGCGTAGTGACAGTTAGTCCCGGGAACACTGAAGCTTTCTTT.

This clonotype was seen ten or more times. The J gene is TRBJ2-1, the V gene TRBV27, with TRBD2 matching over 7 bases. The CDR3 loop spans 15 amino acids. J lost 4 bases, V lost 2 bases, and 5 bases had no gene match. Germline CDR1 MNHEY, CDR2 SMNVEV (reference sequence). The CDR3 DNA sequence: TGTGCCAGCAGTTTAAAAGCGGGGCGGTACAATGAGCAGTTCTTC. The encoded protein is CASSLKAGRYNEQFF.

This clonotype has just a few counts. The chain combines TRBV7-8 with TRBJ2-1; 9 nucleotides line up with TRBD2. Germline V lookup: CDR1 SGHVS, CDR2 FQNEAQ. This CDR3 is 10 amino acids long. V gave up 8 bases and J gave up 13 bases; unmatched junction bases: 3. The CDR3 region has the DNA TGTGCCAGCTCCGGGACTAGCCAGTTCTTC. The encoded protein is CASSGTSQFF.

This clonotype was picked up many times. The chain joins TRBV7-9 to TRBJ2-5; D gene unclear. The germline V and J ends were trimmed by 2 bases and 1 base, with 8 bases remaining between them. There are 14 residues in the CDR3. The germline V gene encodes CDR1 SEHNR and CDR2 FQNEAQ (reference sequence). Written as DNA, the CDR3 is TGTGCCAGCAGCTTACAGAGTATCCAAGAGACCCAGTACTTC. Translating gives CASSLQSIQETQYF.

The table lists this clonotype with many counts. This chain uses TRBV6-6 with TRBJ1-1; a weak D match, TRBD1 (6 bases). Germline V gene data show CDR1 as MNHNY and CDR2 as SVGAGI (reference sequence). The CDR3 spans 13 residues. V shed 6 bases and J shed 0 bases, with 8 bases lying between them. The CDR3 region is CASRGHMNTEAFF. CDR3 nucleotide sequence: TGTGCCAGCAGGGGACATATGAACACTGAAGCTTTCTTT.

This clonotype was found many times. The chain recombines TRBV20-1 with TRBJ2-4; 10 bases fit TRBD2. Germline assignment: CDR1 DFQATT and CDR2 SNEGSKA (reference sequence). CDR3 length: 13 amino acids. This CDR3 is CSGHLAGVNIQYF. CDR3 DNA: TGCAGCGGCCACCTAGCGGGGGTGAACATTCAGTACTTC.

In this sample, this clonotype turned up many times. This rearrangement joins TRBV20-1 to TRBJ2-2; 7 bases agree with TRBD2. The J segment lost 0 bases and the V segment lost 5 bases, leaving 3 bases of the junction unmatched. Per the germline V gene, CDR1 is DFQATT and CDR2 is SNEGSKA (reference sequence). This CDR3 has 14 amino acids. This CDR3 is CSAGSGTNTGELFF. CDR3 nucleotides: TGCAGTGCTGGCAGCGGGACGAACACCGGGGAGCTGTTTTTT.

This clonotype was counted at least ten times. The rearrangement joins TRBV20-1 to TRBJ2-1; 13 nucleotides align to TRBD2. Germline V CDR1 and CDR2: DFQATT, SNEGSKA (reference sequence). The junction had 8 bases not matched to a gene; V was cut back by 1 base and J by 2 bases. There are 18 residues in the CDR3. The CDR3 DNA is TGCAGTGCTAGAGGAGGACTAGCGGGAGTAGGCCCCTACAATGAGCAGTTCTTC. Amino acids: CSARGGLAGVGPYNEQFF.

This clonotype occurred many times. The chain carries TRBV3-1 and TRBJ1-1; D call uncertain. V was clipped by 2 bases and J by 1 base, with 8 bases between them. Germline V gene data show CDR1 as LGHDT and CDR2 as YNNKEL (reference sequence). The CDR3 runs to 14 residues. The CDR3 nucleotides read TGTGCCAGCAGCCAATCCGGTAAGAACACTGAAGCTTTCTTT. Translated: CASSQSGKNTEAFF.

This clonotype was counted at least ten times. The CDR3 here is CASSQGRIEAFF. As DNA, the CDR3 is TGTGCCAGCAGCCAGGGACGGATTGAAGCTTTCTTT. The chain links TRBV7-2 to TRBJ1-1; tentative D call: TRBD1 (5 bases). V lost 5 bases to trimming and J lost 7 bases, with 11 bases between them. The CDR3 is made up of 12 amino acids. Germline V gene data show CDR1 as SGHTA and CDR2 as FQGNSA.

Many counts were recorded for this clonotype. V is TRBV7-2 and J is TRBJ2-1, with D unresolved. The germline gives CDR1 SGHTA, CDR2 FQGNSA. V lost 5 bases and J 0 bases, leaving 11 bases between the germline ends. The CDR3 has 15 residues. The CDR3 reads CASSTDSSSYNEQFF. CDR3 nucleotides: TGTGCCAGCAGCACCGACTCAAGCTCCTACAATGAGCAGTTCTTC.

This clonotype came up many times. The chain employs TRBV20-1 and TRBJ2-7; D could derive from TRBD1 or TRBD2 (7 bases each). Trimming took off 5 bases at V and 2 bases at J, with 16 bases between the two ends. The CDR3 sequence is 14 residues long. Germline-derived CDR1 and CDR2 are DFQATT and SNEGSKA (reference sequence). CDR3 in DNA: TGCAGTGCTGGGGAGGGGGGACAGACCTACGAGCAGTACTTC. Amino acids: CSAGEGGQTYEQYF.

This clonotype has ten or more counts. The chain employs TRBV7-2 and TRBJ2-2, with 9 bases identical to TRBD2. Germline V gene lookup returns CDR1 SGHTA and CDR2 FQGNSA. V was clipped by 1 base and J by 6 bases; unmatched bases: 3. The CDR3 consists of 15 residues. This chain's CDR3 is CASSLEAGGAGELFF. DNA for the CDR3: TGTGCCAGCAGCTTAGAAGCGGGGGGAGCCGGGGAGCTGTTTTTT.

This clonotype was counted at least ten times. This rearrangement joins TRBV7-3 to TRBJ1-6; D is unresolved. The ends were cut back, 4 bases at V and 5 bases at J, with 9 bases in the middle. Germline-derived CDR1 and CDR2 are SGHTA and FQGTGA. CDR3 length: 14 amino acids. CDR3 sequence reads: CASSSGRDNSPLHF. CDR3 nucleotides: TGTGCCAGCAGCTCAGGACGGGATAATTCACCCCTCCACTTT.

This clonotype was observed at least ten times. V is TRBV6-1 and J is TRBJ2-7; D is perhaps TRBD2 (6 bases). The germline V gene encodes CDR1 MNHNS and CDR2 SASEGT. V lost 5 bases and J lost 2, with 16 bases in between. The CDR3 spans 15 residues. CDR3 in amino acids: CASSQKGLQPYEQYF. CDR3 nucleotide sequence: TGTGCCAGCAGTCAAAAGGGACTGCAACCCTACGAGCAGTACTTC.

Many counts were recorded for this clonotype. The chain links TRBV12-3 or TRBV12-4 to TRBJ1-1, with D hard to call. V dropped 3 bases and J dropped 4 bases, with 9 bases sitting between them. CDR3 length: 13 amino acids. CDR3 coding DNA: TGTGCCAGCAGTTTTGACCGACGCACTGAAGCTTTCTTT. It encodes CASSFDRRTEAFF.

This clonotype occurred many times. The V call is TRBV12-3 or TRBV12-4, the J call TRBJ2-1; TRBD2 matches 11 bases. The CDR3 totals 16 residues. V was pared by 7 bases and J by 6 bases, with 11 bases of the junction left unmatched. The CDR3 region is CASTNSSGRRVNEQFF. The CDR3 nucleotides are TGTGCCAGCACGAACTCTAGCGGGAGGAGGGTCAATGAGCAGTTCTTC.

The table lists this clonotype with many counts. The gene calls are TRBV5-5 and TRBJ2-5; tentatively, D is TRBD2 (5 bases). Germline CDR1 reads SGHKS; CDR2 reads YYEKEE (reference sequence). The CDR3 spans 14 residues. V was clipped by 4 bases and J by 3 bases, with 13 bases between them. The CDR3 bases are TGTGCCAGCAGCCCCCCGGGGTTGGAAGAGACCCAGTACTTC. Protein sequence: CASSPPGLEETQYF.

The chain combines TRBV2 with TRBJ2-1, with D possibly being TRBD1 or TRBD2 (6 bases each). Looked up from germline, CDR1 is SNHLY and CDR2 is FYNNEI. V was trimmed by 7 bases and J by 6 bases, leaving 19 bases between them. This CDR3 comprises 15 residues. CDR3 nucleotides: TGTGCCAGCACCTGGGGGCGGGGACTGGTCAATGAGCAGTTCTTC. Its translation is CASTWGRGLVNEQFF.

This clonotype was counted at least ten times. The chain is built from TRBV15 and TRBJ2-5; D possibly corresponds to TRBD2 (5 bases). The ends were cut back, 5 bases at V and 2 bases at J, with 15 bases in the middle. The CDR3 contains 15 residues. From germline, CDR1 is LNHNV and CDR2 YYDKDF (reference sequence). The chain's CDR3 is CATSQRYREQETQYF. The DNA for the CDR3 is TGTGCCACCAGCCAGAGATATCGGGAACAAGAGACCCAGTACTTC.